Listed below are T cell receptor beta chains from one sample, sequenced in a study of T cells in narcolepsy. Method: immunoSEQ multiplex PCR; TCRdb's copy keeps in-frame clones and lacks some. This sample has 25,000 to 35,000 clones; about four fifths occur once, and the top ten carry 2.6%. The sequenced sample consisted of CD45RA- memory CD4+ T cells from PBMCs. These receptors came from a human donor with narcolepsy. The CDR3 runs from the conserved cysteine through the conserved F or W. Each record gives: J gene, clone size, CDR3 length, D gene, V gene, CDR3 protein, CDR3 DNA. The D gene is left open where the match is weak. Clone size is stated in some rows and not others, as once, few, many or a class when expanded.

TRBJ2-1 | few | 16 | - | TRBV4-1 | CASSQTPSGRYNEQFF | TGCGCCAGCAGCCAGACCCCGAGCGGGCGATACAATGAGCAGTTCTTC
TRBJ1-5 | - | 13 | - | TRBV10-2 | CASSGERRQPQHF | TGCGCCAGCAGCGGGGAGAGGCGTCAGCCCCAGCATTTT
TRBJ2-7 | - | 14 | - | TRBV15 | CATSYSRGGDEQYF | TGTGCCACCAGCTACTCTAGAGGGGGGGACGAGCAGTACTTC
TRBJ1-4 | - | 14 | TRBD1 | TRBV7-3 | CASSQTGSGEKLFF | TGTGCCAGCAGCCAGACAGGGTCGGGGGAAAAACTGTTTTTT
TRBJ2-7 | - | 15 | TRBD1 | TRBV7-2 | CASSLVGQGSYEQYF | TGTGCCAGCAGCCTCGTGGGACAGGGTTCCTACGAGCAGTACTTC
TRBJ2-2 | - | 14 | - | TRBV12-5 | CASAVVVGVGELFF | TGTGCTAGTGCCGTGGTCGTGGGGGTCGGGGAGCTGTTTTTT
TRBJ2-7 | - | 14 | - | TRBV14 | CASSQGGTLNEQYF | TGTGCCAGCAGCCAAGGAGGGACACTCAACGAGCAGTACTTC
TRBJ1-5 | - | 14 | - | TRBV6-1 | CASSEWALNQPQHF | TGTGCCAGCAGTGAATGGGCCCTCAATCAGCCCCAGCATTTT
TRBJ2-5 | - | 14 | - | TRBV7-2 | CASSLGSQGETQYF | TGTGCCAGCAGCTTAGGGTCCCAGGGGGAGACCCAGTACTTC
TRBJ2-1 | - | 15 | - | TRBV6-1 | CASSFIADIRNEQFF | TGTGCCAGCAGTTTCATCGCCGACATAAGAAATGAGCAGTTCTTC
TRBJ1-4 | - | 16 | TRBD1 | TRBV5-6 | CASSLGQGAANEKLFF | TGTGCCAGCAGCTTGGGACAGGGGGCGGCTAATGAAAAACTGTTTTTT
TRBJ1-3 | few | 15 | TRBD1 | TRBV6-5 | CASSLTGATGNTIYF | TGTGCCAGCAGCCTCACAGGGGCTACTGGAAACACCATATATTTT